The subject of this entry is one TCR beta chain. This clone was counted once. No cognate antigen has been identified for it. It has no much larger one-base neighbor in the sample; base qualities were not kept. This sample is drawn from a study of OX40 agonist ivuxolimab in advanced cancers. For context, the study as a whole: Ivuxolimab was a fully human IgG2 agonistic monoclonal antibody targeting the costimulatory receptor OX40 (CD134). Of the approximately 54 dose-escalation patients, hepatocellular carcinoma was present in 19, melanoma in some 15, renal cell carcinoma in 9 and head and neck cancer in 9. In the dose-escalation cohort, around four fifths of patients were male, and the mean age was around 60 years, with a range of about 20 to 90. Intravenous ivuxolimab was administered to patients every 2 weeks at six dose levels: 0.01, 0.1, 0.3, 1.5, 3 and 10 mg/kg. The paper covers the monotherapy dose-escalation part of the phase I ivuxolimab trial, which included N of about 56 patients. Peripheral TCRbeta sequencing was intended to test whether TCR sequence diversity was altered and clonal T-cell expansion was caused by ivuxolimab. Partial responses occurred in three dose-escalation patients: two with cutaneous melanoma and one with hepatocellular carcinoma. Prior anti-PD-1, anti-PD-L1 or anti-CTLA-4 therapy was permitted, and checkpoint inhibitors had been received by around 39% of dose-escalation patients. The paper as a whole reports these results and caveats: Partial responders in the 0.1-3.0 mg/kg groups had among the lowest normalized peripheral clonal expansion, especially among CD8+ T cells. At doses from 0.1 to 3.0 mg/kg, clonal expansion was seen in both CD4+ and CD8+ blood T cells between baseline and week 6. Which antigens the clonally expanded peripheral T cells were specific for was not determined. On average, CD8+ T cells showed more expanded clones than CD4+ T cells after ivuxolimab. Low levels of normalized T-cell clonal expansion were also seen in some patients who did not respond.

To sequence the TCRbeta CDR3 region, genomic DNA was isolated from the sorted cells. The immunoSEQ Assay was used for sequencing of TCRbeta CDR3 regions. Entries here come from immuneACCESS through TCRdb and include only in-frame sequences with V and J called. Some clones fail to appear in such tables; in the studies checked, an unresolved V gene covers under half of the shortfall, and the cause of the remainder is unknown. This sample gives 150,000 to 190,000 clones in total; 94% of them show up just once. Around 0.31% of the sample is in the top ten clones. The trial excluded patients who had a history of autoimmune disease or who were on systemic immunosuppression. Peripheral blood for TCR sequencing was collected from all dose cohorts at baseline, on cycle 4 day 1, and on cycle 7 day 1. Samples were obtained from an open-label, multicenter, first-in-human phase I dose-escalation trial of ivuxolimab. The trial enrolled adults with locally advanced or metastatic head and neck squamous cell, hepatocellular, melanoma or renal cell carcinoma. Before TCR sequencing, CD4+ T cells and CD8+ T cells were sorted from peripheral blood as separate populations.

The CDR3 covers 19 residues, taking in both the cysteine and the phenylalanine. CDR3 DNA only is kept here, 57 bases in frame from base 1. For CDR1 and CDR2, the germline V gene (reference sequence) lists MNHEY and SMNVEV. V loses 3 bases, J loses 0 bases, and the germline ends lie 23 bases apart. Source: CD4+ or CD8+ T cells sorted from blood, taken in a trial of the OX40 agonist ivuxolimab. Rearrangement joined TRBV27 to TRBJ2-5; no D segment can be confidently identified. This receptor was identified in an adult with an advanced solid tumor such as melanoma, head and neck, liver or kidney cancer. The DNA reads TGTGCCAGCAGTTTCTTAGACACTTGGCAACTTCCGTACCAAGAGACCCAGTACTTC. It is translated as CASSFLDTWQLPYQETQYF.